One and the same sample provided the 8 T cell receptor beta chains below, sequenced in a study of T cell responses to AZD1222 COVID-19 vaccine. The data were produced by immunoSEQ multiplex PCR, yet TCRdb's version contains in-frame clones alone and is incomplete. This table holds about 160,000 clones, just under 95% found once. This specimen was peripheral blood, taken on day 0 of AZD1222 vaccination. These receptors all stem from an adult in good health.

The V gene is TRBV5-1, the J gene TRBJ2-7; 8 nucleotides agree with TRBD1. Germline V lookup: CDR1 SGHRS, CDR2 YFSETQ. The trim removed 4 bases at V and 6 bases at J, leaving 12 bases unmatched. The CDR3 is 15 residues long. This CDR3 is CASSLGRTGPFEQYF. The CDR3 nucleotides read TGCGCCAGCAGCCTTGGGAGGACAGGGCCCTTCGAGCAGTACTTC.

As DNA, the CDR3 is TGTGCCAGCAGCTCCCAGCGGATCCGCTATGGCTACACCTTC. Translating it yields CASSSQRIRYGYTF. This chain links TRBV7-8 with TRBJ1-2; D is unresolved. Looked up from germline, CDR1 is SGHVS and CDR2 is FQNEAQ. Trimming removed 4 bases from V and 4 bases from J, with 13 bases in between. This CDR3 comprises 14 residues. Drawing the rest from reference TRBV7-8 and TRBJ1-2, the complete variable domain is GAGVSQSPRYKVAKRGQDVALRCDPISGHVSLFWYQQALGQGPEFLTYFQNEAQLDKSGLPSDRFFAERPEGSVSTLKIQRTQQEDSAVYLCASSSQRIRYGYTFGSGTRLTVV.

In its sample, this clone was seen once. This chain connects TRBV18 to TRBJ1-1; TRBD1 agrees at 7 bases. Per germline, CDR1 KGHSH and CDR2 LQKENI. The CDR3 sequence is 15 residues long. Trimming took 8 bases from V and 3 from J; bases not matched to a gene: 12. In DNA form, the CDR3 reads TGTGCCAGCGCACTCACCGGGACAGTCGACACTGAAGCTTTCTTT. Its protein is CASALTGTVDTEAFF.

The V and J genes are TRBV28 and TRBJ1-6; D uncertain. CDR1 and CDR2 (germline): MDHEN, SYDVKM. Trimming took 6 bases from V and 6 from J, leaving 6 bases between them. The CDR3 runs to 12 residues. CDR3: CASRPTNSPLHF. The CDR3 bases are TGTGCCAGCAGGCCAACTAATTCACCCCTCCACTTT.

The rearrangement links TRBV6-1 to TRBJ1-6; D gene unclear. The CDR3 extends over 17 amino acids. Germline loops: CDR1 MNHNS, CDR2 SASEGT. Between the trimmed V and J ends, which lost 0 bases and 0 bases, there was a span of 9 bases. The CDR3 DNA follows: TGTGCCAGCAGTGAAGCCTACAGTAGCTCCTATAATTCACCCCTCCACTTT. Its translation: CASSEAYSSSYNSPLHF.

The rearrangement joins TRBV7-9 to TRBJ2-4; no firm D call. Germline V gene sequence: CDR1 SEHNR, CDR2 FQNEAQ (reference sequence). The CDR3 consists of 14 residues. The V end was cut by 5 bases, the J end by 5 bases, with 13 bases between. The CDR3, as DNA: TGTGCCAGCAGCCCGACCCAATGGGAAAACATTCAGTACTTC. As protein: CASSPTQWENIQYF. Full variable domain (remainder filled in from reference TRBV7-9 and TRBJ2-4): DTGVSQNPRHKITKRGQNVTFRCDPISEHNRLYWYRQTLGQGPEFLTYFQNEAQLEKSRLLSDRFSAERPKGSFSTLEIQRTEQGDSAMYLCASSPTQWENIQYFGAGTRLSVL.

In DNA, the CDR3 is TGTGCCACGGGCCTCACCGGGGAGCTGTTTTTT. Protein product: CATGLTGELFF. The chain carries TRBV6-6 and TRBJ2-2, with no clear D. The CDR3 totals 11 residues. Trimming cost V 10 bases and J 4 bases, with 7 bases left between them. From germline, CDR1 is MNHNY and CDR2 SVGAGI (reference sequence).

The chain links TRBV18 to TRBJ1-4; D unclear. The CDR3 is made up of 16 amino acids. The germline gives CDR1 KGHSH, CDR2 LQKENI. Trimming removed 2 bases at V and 5 bases at J, with 15 bases between. For the CDR3, the DNA is TGTGCCAGCTCACCAGGTCTCCCAATCGGGAATGAAAAACTGTTTTTT. Translated, it gives CASSPGLPIGNEKLFF.